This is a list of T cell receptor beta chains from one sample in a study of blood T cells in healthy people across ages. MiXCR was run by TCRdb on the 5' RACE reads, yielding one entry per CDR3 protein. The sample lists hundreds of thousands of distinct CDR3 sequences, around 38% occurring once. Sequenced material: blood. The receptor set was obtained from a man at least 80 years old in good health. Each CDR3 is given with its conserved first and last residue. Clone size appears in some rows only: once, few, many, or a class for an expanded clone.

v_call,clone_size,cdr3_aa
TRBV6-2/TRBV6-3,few,CASSYLASGGHTDTQYF
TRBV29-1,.,CSVERNMNTEAFF
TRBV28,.,CASIGHGGTGANVLTF
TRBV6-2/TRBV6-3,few,CASSPSGQALTFSGANVLTF
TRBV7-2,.,CASSLTRVNEKLFF
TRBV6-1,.,CASSVGFYEQYF
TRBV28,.,CASWGTSGTSYEQYF
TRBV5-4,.,CASSRGQGPNTIYF
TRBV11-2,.,CASSLVLVDTQYF
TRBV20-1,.,CSATHLTGVTGNQPQHF
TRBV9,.,CASSVGPGHDNEQFF
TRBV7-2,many,CASSFGPGVETQYF
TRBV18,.,CASSPTTTNYGYTF
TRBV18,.,CASSPPSGGALSDTQYF
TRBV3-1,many,CASSHRQGRGYGYTF
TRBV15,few,CATSRRQSYTDTQYF
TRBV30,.,CACVTGALRDEQYF
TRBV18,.,CASWRSGSPSYEQYF
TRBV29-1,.,CSVSGTSGRAWGTDTQYF
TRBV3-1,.,CASSRGTSGRASGETQYF
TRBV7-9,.,CASSFGGTGENSPLHF
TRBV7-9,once,CASRKLQSLSQDTQYF
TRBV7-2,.,CASSQRAGGPGSYNEQFF
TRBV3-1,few,CASSLQDWGQTQYF
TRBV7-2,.,CASSLYDEAPLHF
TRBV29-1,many,CSSLPGQGISEQFF
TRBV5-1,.,CASSLWTSPNEQFF
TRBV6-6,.,CASSSLPGQGAGLGYTF
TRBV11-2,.,CASSRHRAVYEQFF
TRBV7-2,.,CASSAGQGTEAFF
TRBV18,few,CASSPGASGEQYF
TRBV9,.,CASSSSRMGASTDTQYF
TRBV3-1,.,CASSLAQGAGRAEQFF
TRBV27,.,CASSLWRMSDNEQFF
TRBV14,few,CASSQVTGEGEQFF
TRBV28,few,CASIPSGGFWGNEQFF
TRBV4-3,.,CASSQGLAGGADTQYF
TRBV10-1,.,CASSAGTGDNEQFF
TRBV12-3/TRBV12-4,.,CASSPTGPYDNSPLHF
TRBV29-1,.,CSASSGGNNQPQHF
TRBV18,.,CASSQGEADTQYF